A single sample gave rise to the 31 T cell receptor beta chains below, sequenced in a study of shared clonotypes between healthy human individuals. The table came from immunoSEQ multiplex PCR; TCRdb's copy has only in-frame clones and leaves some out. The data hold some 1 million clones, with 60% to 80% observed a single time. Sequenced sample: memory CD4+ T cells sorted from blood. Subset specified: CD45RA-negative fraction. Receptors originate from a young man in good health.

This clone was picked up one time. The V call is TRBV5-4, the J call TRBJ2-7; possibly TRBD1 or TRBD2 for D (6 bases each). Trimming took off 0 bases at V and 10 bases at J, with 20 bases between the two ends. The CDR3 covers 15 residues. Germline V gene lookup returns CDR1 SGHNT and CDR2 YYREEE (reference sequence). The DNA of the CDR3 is TGTGCCAGCAGCTTGGTCGGGGCAGGGGAGGCCCCTCAGTACTTC. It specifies CASSLVGAGEAPQYF. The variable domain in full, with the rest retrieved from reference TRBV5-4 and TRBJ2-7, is ETGVTQSPTHLIKTRGQQVTLRCSSQSGHNTVSWYQQALGQGPQFIFQYYREEENGRGNFPPRFSGLQFPNYSSELNVNALELDDSALYLCASSLVGAGEAPQYFGPGTRLTVT.

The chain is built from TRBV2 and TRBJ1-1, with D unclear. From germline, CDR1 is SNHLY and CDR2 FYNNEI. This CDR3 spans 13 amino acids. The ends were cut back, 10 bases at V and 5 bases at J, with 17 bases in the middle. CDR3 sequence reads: CATTNTGRTEAFF. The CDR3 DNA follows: TGTGCCACCACGAACACCGGGAGGACTGAAGCTTTCTTT.

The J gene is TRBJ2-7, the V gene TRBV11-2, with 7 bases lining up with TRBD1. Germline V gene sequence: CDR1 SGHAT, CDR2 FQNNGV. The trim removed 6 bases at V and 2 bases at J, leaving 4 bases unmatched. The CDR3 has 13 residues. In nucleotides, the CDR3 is TGTGCCAGCAGAGGGGACAGACCCTACGAGCAGTACTTC. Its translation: CASRGDRPYEQYF.

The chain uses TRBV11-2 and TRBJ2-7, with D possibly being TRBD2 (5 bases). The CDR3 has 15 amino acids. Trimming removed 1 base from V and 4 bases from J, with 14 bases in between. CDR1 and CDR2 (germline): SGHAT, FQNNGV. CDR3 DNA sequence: TGTGCCAGCAGCTTAGCCCCGGGAAAGGAGTACGAGCAGTACTTC. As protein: CASSLAPGKEYEQYF.

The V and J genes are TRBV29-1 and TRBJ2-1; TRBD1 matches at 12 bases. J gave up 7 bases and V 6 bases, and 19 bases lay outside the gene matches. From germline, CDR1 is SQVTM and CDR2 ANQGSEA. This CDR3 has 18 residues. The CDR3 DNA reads TGCAGCGTCCGGAAGCAGTCACCGGGACAGGGGGCTCGGAATGAGCAGTTCTTC. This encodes CSVRKQSPGQGARNEQFF.

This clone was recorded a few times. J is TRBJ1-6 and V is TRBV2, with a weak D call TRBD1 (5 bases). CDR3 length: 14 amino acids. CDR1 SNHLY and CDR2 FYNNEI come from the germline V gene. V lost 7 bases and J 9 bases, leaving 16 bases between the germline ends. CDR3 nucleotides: TGTGCCAGCAAATGGGGGGAAGAAGGTTCACCCCTCCACTTT. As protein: CASKWGEEGSPLHF.

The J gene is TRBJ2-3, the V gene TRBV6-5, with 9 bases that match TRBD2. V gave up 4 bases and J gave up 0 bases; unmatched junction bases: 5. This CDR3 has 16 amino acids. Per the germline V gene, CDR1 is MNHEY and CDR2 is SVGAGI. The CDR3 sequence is CASSLRGGGSTDTQYF. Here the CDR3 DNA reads TGTGCCAGCAGTTTACGCGGGGGGGGAAGCACAGATACGCAGTATTTT.

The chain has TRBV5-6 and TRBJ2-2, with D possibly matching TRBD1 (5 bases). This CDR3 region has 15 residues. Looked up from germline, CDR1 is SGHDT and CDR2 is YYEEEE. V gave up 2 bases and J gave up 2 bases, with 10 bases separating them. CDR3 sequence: CASSFRQGNTGELFF. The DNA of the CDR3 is TGTGCCAGCAGCTTCCGTCAGGGTAACACCGGGGAGCTGTTTTTT.

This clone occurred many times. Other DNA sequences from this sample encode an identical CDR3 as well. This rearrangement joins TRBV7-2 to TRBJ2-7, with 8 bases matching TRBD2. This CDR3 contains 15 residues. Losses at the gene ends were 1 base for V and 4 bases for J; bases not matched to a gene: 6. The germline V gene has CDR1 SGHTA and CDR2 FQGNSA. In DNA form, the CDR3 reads TGTGCCAGCAGCTTAGACCTAGCGGGTATATACGAGCAGTACTTC. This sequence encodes CASSLDLAGIYEQYF. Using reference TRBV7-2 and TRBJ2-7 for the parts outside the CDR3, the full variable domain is GAGVSQSPSNKVTEKGKDVELRCDPISGHTALYWYRQSLGQGLEFLIYFQGNSAPDKSGLPSDRFSAERTGGSVSTLTIQRTQQEDSAVYLCASSLDLAGIYEQYFGPGTRLTVT.

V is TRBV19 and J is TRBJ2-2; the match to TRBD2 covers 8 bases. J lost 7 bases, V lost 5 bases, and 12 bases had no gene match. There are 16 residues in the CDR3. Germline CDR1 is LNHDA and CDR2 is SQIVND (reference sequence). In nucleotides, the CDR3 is TGTGCCAGTAGTTCCCGGTTAGCGGGAAAGGTCGGGGAGCTGTTTTTT. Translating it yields CASSSRLAGKVGELFF.

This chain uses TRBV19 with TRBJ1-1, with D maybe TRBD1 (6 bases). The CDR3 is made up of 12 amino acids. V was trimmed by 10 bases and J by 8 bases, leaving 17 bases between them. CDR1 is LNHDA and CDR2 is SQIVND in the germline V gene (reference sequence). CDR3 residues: CATRGSGQEAFF. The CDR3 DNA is TGTGCCACAAGGGGGTCTGGTCAGGAAGCTTTCTTT.

CDR3 amino acids: CASSLDGSGRGPLHF. The CDR3 region has the DNA TGCGCCAGCAGCTTGGACGGGTCAGGGAGGGGGCCCCTCCACTTT. The genes are TRBV5-1 and TRBJ1-6; tentative D call: TRBD1 (6 bases). Trimming took 0 bases from V and 13 from J, leaving 17 bases between them. The CDR3 runs to 15 residues. CDR1 SGHRS and CDR2 YFSETQ come from the germline V gene.

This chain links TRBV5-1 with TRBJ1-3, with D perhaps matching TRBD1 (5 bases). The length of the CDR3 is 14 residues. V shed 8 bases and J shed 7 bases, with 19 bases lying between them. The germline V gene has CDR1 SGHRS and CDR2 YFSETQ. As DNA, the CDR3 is TGCGCCAGTCGTCCGTCCTCGGGGGGGAACACCATATATTTT. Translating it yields CASRPSSGGNTIYF. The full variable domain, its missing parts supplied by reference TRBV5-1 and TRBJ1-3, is KAGVTQTPRYLIKTRGQQVTLSCSPISGHRSVSWYQQTPGQGLQFLFEYFSETQRNKGNFPGRFSGRQFSNSRSEMNVSTLELGDSALYLCASRPSSGGNTIYFGEGSWLTVV.

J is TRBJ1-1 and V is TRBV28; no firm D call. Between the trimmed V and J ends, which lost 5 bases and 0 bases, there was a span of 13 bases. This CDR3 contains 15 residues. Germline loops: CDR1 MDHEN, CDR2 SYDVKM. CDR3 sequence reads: CASSPGPDLNTEAFF. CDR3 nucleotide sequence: TGTGCCAGCAGTCCGGGCCCGGATCTGAACACTGAAGCTTTCTTT.

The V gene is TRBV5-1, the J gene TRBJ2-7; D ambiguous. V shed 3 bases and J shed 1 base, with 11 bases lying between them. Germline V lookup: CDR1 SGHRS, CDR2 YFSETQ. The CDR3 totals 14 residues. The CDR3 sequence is CASSSDPQSYEQYF. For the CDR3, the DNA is TGCGCCAGCAGCTCGGACCCACAGTCCTACGAGCAGTACTTC. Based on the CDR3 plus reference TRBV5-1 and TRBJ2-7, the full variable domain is KAGVTQTPRYLIKTRGQQVTLSCSPISGHRSVSWYQQTPGQGLQFLFEYFSETQRNKGNFPGRFSGRQFSNSRSEMNVSTLELGDSALYLCASSSDPQSYEQYFGPGTRLTVT.

The CDR3 protein is CASSPDFNSPLHF. The CDR3 bases are TGCGCCAGCAGCCCCGACTTTAATTCACCCCTCCACTTT. This sequence joins TRBV4-1 and TRBJ1-6, with unresolved D. The V gene lost 4 bases and the J gene lost 6 bases, with 7 bases spanning the gap. This CDR3 is built from 13 residues. Germline CDR1 MGHRA, CDR2 YSYEKL.

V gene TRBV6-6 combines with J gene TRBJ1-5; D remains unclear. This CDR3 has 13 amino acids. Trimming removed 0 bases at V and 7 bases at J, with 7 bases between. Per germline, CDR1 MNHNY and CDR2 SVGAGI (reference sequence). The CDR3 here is CASSYSADQPQHF. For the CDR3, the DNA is TGTGCCAGCAGTTACTCAGCAGACCAGCCCCAGCATTTT.

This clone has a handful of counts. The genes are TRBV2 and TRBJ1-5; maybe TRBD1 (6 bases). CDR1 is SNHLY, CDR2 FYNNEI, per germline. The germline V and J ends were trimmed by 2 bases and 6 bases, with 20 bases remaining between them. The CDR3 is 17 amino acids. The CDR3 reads CASSELQGRGGGQPQHF. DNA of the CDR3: TGTGCCAGCAGTGAACTACAGGGCAGGGGAGGGGGTCAGCCCCAGCATTTT.

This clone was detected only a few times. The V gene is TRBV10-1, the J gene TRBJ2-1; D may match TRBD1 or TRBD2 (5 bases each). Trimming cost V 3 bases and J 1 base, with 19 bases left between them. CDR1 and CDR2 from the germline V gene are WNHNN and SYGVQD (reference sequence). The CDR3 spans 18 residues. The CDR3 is CASSDFGTPLGSYNEQFF. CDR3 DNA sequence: TGCGCCAGCAGTGATTTCGGGACGCCGCTTGGGTCCTACAATGAGCAGTTCTTC.

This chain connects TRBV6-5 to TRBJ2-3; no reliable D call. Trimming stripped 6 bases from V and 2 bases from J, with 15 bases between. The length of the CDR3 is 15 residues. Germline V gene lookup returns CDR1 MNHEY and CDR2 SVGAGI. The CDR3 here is CASSPRGFFTDTQYF. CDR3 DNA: TGTGCCAGCAGCCCTCGAGGATTCTTCACAGATACGCAGTATTTT.

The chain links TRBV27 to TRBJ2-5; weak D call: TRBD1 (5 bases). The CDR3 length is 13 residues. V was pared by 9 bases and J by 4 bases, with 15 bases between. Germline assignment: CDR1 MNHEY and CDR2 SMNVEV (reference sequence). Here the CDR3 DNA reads TGTGCCAGTAGGTTTGGGGCTTCAGAGACCCAGTACTTC. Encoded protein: CASRFGASETQYF.

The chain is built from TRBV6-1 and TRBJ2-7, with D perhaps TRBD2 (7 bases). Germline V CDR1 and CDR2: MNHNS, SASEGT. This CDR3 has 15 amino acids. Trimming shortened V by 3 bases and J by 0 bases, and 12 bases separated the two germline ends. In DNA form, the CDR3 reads TGTGCCAGCAGTGACGGGGGGACAAACTCCTACGAGCAGTACTTC. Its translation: CASSDGGTNSYEQYF.

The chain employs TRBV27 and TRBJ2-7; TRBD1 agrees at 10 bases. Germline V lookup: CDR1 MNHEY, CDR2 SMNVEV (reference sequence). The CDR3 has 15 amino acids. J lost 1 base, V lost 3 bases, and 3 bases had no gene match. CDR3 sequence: CASSLGQGLSYEQYF. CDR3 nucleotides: TGTGCCAGCAGTTTGGGACAGGGGTTGTCCTACGAGCAGTACTTC.

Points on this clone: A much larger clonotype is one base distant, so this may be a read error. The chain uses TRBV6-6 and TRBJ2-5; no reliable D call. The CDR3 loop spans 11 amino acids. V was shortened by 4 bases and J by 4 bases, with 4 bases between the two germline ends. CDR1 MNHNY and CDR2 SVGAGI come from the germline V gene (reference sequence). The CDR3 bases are TGTGCCAGCAGTTGGGTAGAGACCCAGTACTTC. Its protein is CASSWVETQYF.

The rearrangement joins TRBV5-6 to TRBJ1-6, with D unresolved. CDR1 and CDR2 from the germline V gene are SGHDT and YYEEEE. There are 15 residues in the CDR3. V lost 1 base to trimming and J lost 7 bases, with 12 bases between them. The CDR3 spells CASSLSGLGNSPLHF. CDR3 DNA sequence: TGTGCCAGCAGCTTGAGTGGGTTGGGGAATTCACCCCTCCACTTT. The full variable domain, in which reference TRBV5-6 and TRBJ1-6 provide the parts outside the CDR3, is DAGVTQSPTHLIKTRGQQVTLRCSPKSGHDTVSWYQQALGQGPQFIFQYYEEEERQRGNFPDRFSGHQFPNYSSELNVNALLLGDSALYLCASSLSGLGNSPLHFGNGTRLTVT.

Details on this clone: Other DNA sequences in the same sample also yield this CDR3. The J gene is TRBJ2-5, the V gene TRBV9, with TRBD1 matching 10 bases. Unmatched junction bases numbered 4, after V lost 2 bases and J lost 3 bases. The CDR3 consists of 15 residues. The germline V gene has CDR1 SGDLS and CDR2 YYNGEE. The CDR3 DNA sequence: TGTGCCAGCAGCGTGAGGGACAGGGGTAAAGAGACCCAGTACTTC. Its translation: CASSVRDRGKETQYF. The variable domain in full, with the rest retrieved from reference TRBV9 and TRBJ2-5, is DSGVTQTPKHLITATGQRVTLRCSPRSGDLSVYWYQQSLDQGLQFLIQYYNGEERAKGNILERFSAQQFPDLHSELNLSSLELGDSALYFCASSVRDRGKETQYFGPGTRLLVL.

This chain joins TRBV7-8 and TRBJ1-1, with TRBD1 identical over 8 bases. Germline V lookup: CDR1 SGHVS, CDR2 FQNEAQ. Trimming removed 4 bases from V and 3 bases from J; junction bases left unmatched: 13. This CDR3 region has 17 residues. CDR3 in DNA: TGTGCCAGCAGCTATGGACAGGGAAGGTTGTTGGACACTGAAGCTTTCTTT. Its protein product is CASSYGQGRLLDTEAFF.

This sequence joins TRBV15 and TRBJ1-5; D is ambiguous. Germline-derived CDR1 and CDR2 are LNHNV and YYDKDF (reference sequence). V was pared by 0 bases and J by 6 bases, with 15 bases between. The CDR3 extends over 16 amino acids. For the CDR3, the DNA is TGTGCCACCAGCAGAGATTCGGAAGGGTGGGGTCAGCCCCAGCATTTT. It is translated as CATSRDSEGWGQPQHF.

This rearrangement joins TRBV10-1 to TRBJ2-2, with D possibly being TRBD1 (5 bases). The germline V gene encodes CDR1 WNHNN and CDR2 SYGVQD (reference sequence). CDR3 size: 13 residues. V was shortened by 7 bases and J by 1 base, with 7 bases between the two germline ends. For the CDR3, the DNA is TGCGCCAGCAACGGACAGAACACCGGGGAGCTGTTTTTT. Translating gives CASNGQNTGELFF.

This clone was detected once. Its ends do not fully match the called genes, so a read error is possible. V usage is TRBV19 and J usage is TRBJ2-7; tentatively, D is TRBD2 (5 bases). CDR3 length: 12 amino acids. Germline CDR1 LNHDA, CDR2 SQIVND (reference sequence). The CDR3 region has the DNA TGTGCCAGTAGTGTAGAGGGCTACGAGCAGTACTTC. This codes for CASSVEGYEQYF. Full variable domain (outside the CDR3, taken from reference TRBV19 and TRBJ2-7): DGGITQSPKYLFRKEGQNVTLSCEQNLNHDAMYWYRQDPGQGLRLIYYSQIVNDFQKGDIAEGYSVSREKKESFPLTVTSAQKNPTAFYLCASSVEGYEQYFGPGTRLTVT.

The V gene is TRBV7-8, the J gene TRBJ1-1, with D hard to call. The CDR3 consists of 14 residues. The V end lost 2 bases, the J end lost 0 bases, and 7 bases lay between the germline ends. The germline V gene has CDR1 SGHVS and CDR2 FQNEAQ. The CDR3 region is CASSLHRLNTEAFF. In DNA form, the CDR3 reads TGTGCCAGCAGCTTACACAGACTGAACACTGAAGCTTTCTTT.